This passage covers 11 T cell receptor beta chains from one sample sequenced in a study of follicular helper T cells after annual influenza vaccination. Time point in this sample: 2015-2016 season, pre-vaccination. Assay used: immunoSEQ multiplex PCR; TCRdb lists only in-frame clones, some missing. The sample lists about 9,300 clones, about 90% occurring once. The specimen comprised CXCR5+ CD38- circulating T follicular helper cells from blood, sampled on the day of influenza vaccination. The subset is: circulating Tfh, non-naive CD4+CXCR5+PD-1+ (ICOS+CD38+ or ICOS-CD38-). The receptors here all came from an adult who received the influenza vaccine.

The table lists this clone with a count of one. Other nucleotide sequences in the sample specify the same CDR3. The rearrangement joins TRBV2 to TRBJ1-2, with TRBD1 matching 11 bases. Trimming took 7 bases from V and 5 from J; bases not matched to a gene: 6. Germline CDR1 is SNHLY and CDR2 is FYNNEI. The CDR3 contains 14 residues. CDR3 residues: CASTPDRGLYGYTF. CDR3 in DNA: TGTGCCAGCACCCCGGACAGGGGGCTTTATGGCTACACCTTC.

This clone was found once. V usage is TRBV30 and J usage is TRBJ1-1; the match to TRBD1 covers 7 bases. The CDR3 is made up of 15 amino acids. Germline CDR1 and CDR2: GTSNPN and SVGIG (reference sequence). V shed 5 bases and J 1 base; nucleotides not matched to a gene: 10. The CDR3 DNA follows: TGTGCCTGGCGGGCCCGGGGACAGACGAACACTGAAGCTTTCTTT. Translation: CAWRARGQTNTEAFF.

The chain links TRBV5-4 to TRBJ2-1; possibly TRBD1 or TRBD2 for D (5 bases each). Trimming pared 3 bases from V and 9 bases from J, leaving 16 bases between. The CDR3 has 14 amino acids. Germline CDR1 and CDR2: SGHNT and YYREEE (reference sequence). DNA for the CDR3: TGTGCCAGCAGCTGGGACGGGCAAGAGAGTGAGCAGTTCTTC. It codes for CASSWDGQESEQFF.

This rearrangement joins TRBV11-3 to TRBJ2-3; D might be TRBD2 (5 bases). The CDR3 totals 15 residues. Trimming left V 1 base short and J 0 bases short, with 8 bases between. Germline V gene sequence: CDR1 SGHNT, CDR2 YENEEA. CDR3 coding DNA: TGTGCCAGCAGCTTAGCGGGGATTAGCACAGATACGCAGTATTTT. Translating it yields CASSLAGISTDTQYF.

V and J are TRBV7-2 and TRBJ2-2; a possible D gene is TRBD1 (6 bases). Germline CDR1 and CDR2: SGHTA and FQGNSA. The CDR3 sequence is 15 residues long. V was pared by 2 bases and J by 3 bases, with 10 bases between. The CDR3 is CASSLLPGDTGELFF. The DNA of the CDR3 is TGTGCCAGCAGCTTACTTCCAGGGGACACCGGGGAGCTGTTTTTT.

The chain has TRBV18 and TRBJ1-5, with TRBD1 identical over 8 bases. Trimming at V came to 8 bases and at J to 3 bases, leaving 9 bases not matched to a gene. CDR1 and CDR2 (germline): KGHSH, LQKENI. The CDR3 consists of 15 residues. The CDR3 DNA is TGTGCCAGCGCCTACGAGACAGGGGCCAATCAGCCCCAGCATTTT. Translated: CASAYETGANQPQHF. Based on the CDR3 plus reference TRBV18 and TRBJ1-5, the full variable domain is NAGVMQNPRHLVRRRGQEARLRCSPMKGHSHVYWYRQLPEEGLKFMVYLQKENIIDESGMPKERFSAEFPKEGPSILRIQQVVRGDSAAYFCASAYETGANQPQHFGDGTRLSIL.

The chain has TRBV28 and TRBJ2-5, with D perhaps TRBD2 (6 bases). The CDR3 totals 16 residues. Trimming removed 6 bases from V and 1 base from J, with 18 bases in between. Germline lookup yields CDR1 MDHEN and CDR2 SYDVKM. This CDR3 reads CASRLNLGLAQETQYF. The CDR3 DNA reads as TGTGCCAGCAGGCTGAATTTGGGACTCGCCCAAGAGACCCAGTACTTC.

The gene calls are TRBV7-2 and TRBJ2-5; D gene ambiguous. There are 13 residues in the CDR3. CDR1 and CDR2 (germline): SGHTA, FQGNSA. The V and J ends lost 2 bases and 2 bases respectively, with 6 bases between them. CDR3 residues: CASSLLKQETQYF. The CDR3 DNA follows: TGTGCCAGCAGCTTACTTAAACAAGAGACCCAGTACTTC.

The CDR3 spells CASSSQGGYTEAFF. CDR3 in DNA: TGCGCCAGCAGCTCACAGGGGGGGTATACTGAAGCTTTCTTT. The rearrangement joins TRBV5-1 to TRBJ1-1; 8 nucleotides agree with TRBD1. Germline CDR1 and CDR2: SGHRS and YFSETQ. J was trimmed by 5 bases and V by 3 bases; bases with no gene match: 6. The CDR3 runs 14 residues.

The chain joins TRBV6-5 to TRBJ2-2, with 8 nucleotides matching TRBD1. Trimming removed 5 bases from V and 7 bases from J; junction bases left unmatched: 6. CDR3 length equals 14 residues. Germline V gene data show CDR1 as MNHEY and CDR2 as SVGAGI. The CDR3 bases are TGTGCCAGCAGTCGGGACAGGTTCGGCGGGGAGCTGTTTTTT. Protein product: CASSRDRFGGELFF.

V gene TRBV5-5 combines with J gene TRBJ2-7, with 8 bases fitting TRBD1. The CDR3 loop spans 14 amino acids. CDR1 is SGHKS and CDR2 is YYEKEE in the germline V gene (reference sequence). J lost 10 bases, V lost 4 bases, and 13 bases had no gene match. CDR3: CASSTGTGDLPQYF. In DNA, the CDR3 is TGTGCCAGCAGCACCGGGACAGGAGATTTGCCACAGTACTTC.